The 3 T cell receptor beta chains in this list originate from one sample, sequenced in a study of blood T cell repertoires in COVID-19. Sequenced by immunoSEQ multiplex PCR; TCRdb stores in-frame clones only, minus some. The sample comprises approximately 140,000 clones, approximately 81% of which are singletons, and roughly two fifths rests with the top ten. The sequenced sample was peripheral blood. These receptors all stem from a human donor in a cohort sampled during active COVID-19.

Points on this clone: Other DNA sequences of this sample code for an identical CDR3. This chain joins TRBV20-1 and TRBJ2-5; a weak D match, TRBD2 (5 bases). CDR3 length: 12 residues. Per the germline V gene, CDR1 is DFQATT and CDR2 is SNEGSKA (reference sequence). V gave up 3 bases and J gave up 2 bases, with 7 bases separating them. DNA for the CDR3: TGCAGTGCTAGTGGGAGTCAAGAGACCCAGTACTTC. This translates into CSASGSQETQYF.

The V and J genes are TRBV5-5 and TRBJ1-6; D might be TRBD1 (6 bases). The CDR3 runs 15 residues. CDR1 SGHKS and CDR2 YYEKEE come from the germline V gene (reference sequence). The ends were cut back, 2 bases at V and 4 bases at J, with 10 bases in the middle. CDR3 loop: CASSLDRSYNSPLHF. As DNA, the CDR3 is TGTGCCAGCAGCTTAGACAGGTCTTATAATTCACCCCTCCACTTT.

The chain is built from TRBV11-2 and TRBJ2-1; TRBD1 matches at 8 bases. The CDR3 consists of 14 residues. With 4 bases clipped from V and 9 bases from J, the junction kept 8 bases outside the gene matches. From germline, CDR1 is SGHAT and CDR2 FQNNGV. In DNA form, the CDR3 reads TGTGCCAGCAGCTCCGGACAGGGTGAAGCTGAGCAGTTCTTC. This sequence encodes CASSSGQGEAEQFF.